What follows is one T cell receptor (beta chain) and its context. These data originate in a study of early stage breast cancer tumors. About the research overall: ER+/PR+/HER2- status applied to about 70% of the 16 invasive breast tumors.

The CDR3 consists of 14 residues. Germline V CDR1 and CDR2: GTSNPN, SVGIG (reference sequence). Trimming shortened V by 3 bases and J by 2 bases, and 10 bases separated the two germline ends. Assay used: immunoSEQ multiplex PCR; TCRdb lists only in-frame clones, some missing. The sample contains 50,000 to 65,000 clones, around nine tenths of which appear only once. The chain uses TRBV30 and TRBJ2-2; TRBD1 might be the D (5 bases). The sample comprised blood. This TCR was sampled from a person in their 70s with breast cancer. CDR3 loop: CAWRQTANTGELFF. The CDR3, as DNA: TGTGCCTGGAGGCAGACAGCCAACACCGGGGAGCTGTTTTTT.